The 5 T cell receptor beta chains given below trace back to one sample, sequenced in a study of radiation and T cells in renal cell carcinoma. The sample's time point: baseline pretreatment blood. Treatment specified: 15 Gy SBRT to primary tumor, nephrectomy 4 weeks later. Using immunoSEQ multiplex PCR, the repertoire was profiled, and TCRdb retains in-frame clones only, with some absent. The sample contains 50,000 to 75,000 clones, more than 60% of which appear only once. The specimen was blood, collected from a patient whose treatment included radiotherapy and nephrectomy. The receptors come from a man in his sixties with renal cell carcinoma.

V is TRBV5-1 and J is TRBJ2-2, with TRBD2 matching over 12 bases. CDR1 is SGHRS, CDR2 YFSETQ, per germline. The trim removed 4 bases at V and 1 base at J, leaving 2 bases unmatched. The CDR3 spans 16 residues. This chain's CDR3 is CASSPGLAGNTGELFF. The CDR3, as DNA: TGCGCCAGCAGCCCGGGACTAGCGGGGAACACCGGGGAGCTGTTTTTT.

The V gene is TRBV18, the J gene TRBJ2-2; D uncertain. Between the trimmed V and J ends, which lost 0 bases and 0 bases, there was a span of 14 bases. CDR1 is KGHSH, CDR2 LQKENI, per germline. CDR3 length: 18 amino acids. CDR3 DNA sequence: TGTGCCAGCTCACCACCAAATCAACTATCACCGAACACCGGGGAGCTGTTTTTT. This translates into CASSPPNQLSPNTGELFF. Complete variable domain (other parts from reference TRBV18 and TRBJ2-2): NAGVMQNPRHLVRRRGQEARLRCSPMKGHSHVYWYRQLPEEGLKFMVYLQKENIIDESGMPKERFSAEFPKEGPSILRIQQVVRGDSAAYFCASSPPNQLSPNTGELFFGEGSRLTVL.

The chain carries TRBV19 and TRBJ1-2, with a possible D match to TRBD1 (6 bases). V lost 7 bases to trimming and J lost 3 bases, with 21 bases between them. The CDR3 covers 16 residues. Germline V gene lookup returns CDR1 LNHDA and CDR2 SQIVND (reference sequence). CDR3 residues: CASTHPRGGADYGYTF. The CDR3 coding sequence is TGTGCCAGTACCCATCCACGGGGGGGCGCGGACTATGGCTACACCTTC.

This chain connects TRBV6-5 to TRBJ1-2; unclear D gene. Germline CDR1 and CDR2: MNHEY and SVGAGI. The CDR3 spans 14 residues. V was clipped by 0 bases and J by 8 bases, with 13 bases between them. The DNA of the CDR3 is TGTGCCAGCAGTTACTCGGGAGACTACTGGGGCTACACCTTC. Translated: CASSYSGDYWGYTF.

The V and J genes are TRBV4-3 and TRBJ1-2; 10 bases line up with TRBD1. This CDR3 comprises 15 residues. The junction had 1 base not matched to a gene; V was cut back by 0 bases and J by 3 bases. The germline CDR1 and CDR2 sequences are LGHNA and YSLEER. The CDR3 DNA follows: TGCGCCAGCAGCCAAGATGGACAGGGGGACTATGGCTACACCTTC. Translating it yields CASSQDGQGDYGYTF.